This T cell receptor (beta chain) derives from a study of beta chain features in type 1 diabetes (dated by TCRdb to 2017 to 2018). Notes on the research overall: Mean age, gender distribution, total cell number and subset yield did not differ between patients and healthy donors. Whereas all 30 or so donors provided naive and central memory subsets, regulatory and stem cell-like memory subsets were isolated from just 8 patients and about 8 healthy donors. A total of roughly 110 million sorted cells were examined across all samples, and the number of cells per subset was strongly correlated with RNA yield. The study compared TCRB repertoires of sorted circulating CD4+ T cell subsets between recently diagnosed type 1 diabetes patients and matched healthy donors. Overall study outcomes, separate from this receptor: At VDJ recombination sites, type 1 diabetes patients had fewer insertions and more deleted nucleotides, which implies abnormalities in thymic rearrangement. Naive, central memory and regulatory TCRB repertoires appeared to be more alike among patients than among healthy donors. PCR may preferentially amplify shorter templates, but because patient and control samples were amplified and corrected together, any resulting skew would affect both groups equally. HLA sub-analyses involved small numbers of individuals, so any influence of HLA type on TCRB rearrangement remained unresolved. Because cDNA rather than genomic DNA was sequenced, highly expressing activated cells could have been over-represented, although no difference in activation and CD3 levels was found between groups. In all four CD4+ subsets, TCRB CDR3 length was moderately but significantly shorter in type 1 diabetes patients.

Each donor gave one peripheral blood draw, roughly 120 mL on average, collected into heparinised tubes. Using a panel that included CD45RO, CCR7, CD25, CD127, CD95 and CD27, naive, central memory, regulatory and stem cell-like memory CD4+ T cells were sorted on a BD FACSAria II. Purity was above 95% for every sorted population. Right away, PBMCs were isolated by Lymphoprep density gradient centrifugation and were stained directly, with no culture step. So that batch effects would be minimized, each experiment stained and sorted samples in pairs, pairing one healthy donor with one patient. The High Capacity cDNA Reverse Transcription Kit was used to reverse transcribe all of the isolated RNA, meaning that expressed TCRB transcripts were what got sequenced. Naive, central memory and regulatory T cell samples underwent deep immunoSEQ sequencing, averaging about 3.57 million total reads per sample. After sorted cells were lysed in RLT buffer, RNA was extracted with DNase-treated RNeasy Micro or Mini kits, with the choice depending on cell number. Each cell subset was processed separately to prevent cross-contamination, with patient and healthy donor samples processed together. The immunoSEQ multiplex PCR was used to amplify TCRB sequences from cDNA, generating 87-bp fragments that spanned the CDR3 region. Amplicons were sequenced on the Illumina HiSeq platform. The authors processed their data as follows. PCR bias was computationally corrected using synthetic template baselines, reads within Hamming distance 2 were collapsed, and singletons that could not be merged were discarded. Reads were aligned to IMGT to assign V, D and J genes, CDR3 length, and insertions or deletions at six rearrangement sites. Within each subset, clonotype counts were normalized to sorted cell number, after which true diversity and Gini coefficients were computed with the tcR R package. Repertoire sharing was quantified using the overlap coefficient calculated on TCRB nucleotide sequences. Out-of-frame TCRB sequences from naive cells were analyzed to stand in for the pre-selection repertoire. The table was pulled from immuneACCESS by TCRdb, which kept in-frame rearrangements only. Such tables lose some clones; where checked, under half of the loss comes from unresolved V genes, and the rest has no known cause. The V and J calls and the clone size are those of that table, but D and trimming were determined from the DNA. In all, the sample holds hundreds of thousands of clones, and 11% to 15% of those were seen once. Clones ranked in the top ten supply 0.04% of the sample.

Concerning this clone: This clone's antigen is unknown. No much larger clone is present one base from it, and per-base qualities are unavailable. Other DNA sequences within the sample encode an identical CDR3.

From the germline V gene (reference sequence), CDR1 is GTSNPN and CDR2 is SVGIG. V gives up 0 bases and J gives up 6 bases, and the segment between their germline ends measures 2 bases. There are 11 amino acids in the CDR3, from cysteine to phenylalanine inclusive. The CDR3 DNA has 33 bases and is translated from base 1. The chain is assembled from TRBV30 and TRBJ2-2, with an unclear D gene assignment. Sequencing used naive CD4+ T cells from blood. Reading the label with the study, this specimen's cell subset or site is: true naive CD4+ T cells. This clonotype was obtained from a man between 18 and 35 years old with type 1 diabetes. This receptor carries the CDR3 CAWSVPGELFF. The DNA sequence reads TGTGCCTGGAGTGTACCCGGGGAGCTGTTTTTT.